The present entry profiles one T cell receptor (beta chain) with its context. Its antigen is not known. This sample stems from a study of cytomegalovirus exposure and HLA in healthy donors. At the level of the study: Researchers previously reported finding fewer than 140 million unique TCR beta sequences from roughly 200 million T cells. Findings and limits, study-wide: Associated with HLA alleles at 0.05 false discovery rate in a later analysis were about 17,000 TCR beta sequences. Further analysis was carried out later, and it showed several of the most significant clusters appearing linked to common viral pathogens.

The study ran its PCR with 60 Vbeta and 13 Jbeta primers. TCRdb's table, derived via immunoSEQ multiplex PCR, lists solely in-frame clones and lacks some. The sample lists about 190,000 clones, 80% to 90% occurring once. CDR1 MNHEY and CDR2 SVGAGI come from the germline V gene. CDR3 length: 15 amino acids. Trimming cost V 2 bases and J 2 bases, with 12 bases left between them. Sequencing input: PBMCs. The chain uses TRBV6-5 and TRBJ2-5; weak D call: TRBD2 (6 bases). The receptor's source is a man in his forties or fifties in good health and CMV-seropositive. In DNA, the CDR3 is TGTGCCAGCAGTTACCGGGGGTTGAAACAAGAGACCCAGTACTTC. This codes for CASSYRGLKQETQYF.